This T cell receptor beta chain was observed in a study of blood T cell repertoires in COVID-19. The wider study: Specimens from acute and convalescent COVID-19 originated in the United States, Italy and Spain. In each case, the material was cDNA or gDNA derived from T cells, B-cell-depleted T cells, or PBMCs.

Original methodology: Scientists estimated how many nucleated cells there were by amplifying reference gene primers. TCRdb's copy holds only in-frame clones and misses some; the assay was immunoSEQ multiplex PCR. D and trimming were read from the DNA, whereas the V and J calls and clone size are those reported in that table. In the table there are about 130,000 clones, 70% to 85% of which are singletons. Germline CDR1 and CDR2: MNHEY and SVGAGI. The V segment lost 6 bases and the J segment 4 bases; nucleotides outside the gene matches: 5. The CDR3 is 15 residues long. The chain is built from TRBV6-5 and TRBJ1-3, with 11 positions matching TRBD1. This TCR derives from a man aged 60-69 years who had recovered from COVID-19. The sample was peripheral blood. CDR3 nucleotide sequence: TGTGCCAGCAGCTGGACAGGGGGCGAGGGAAACACCATATATTTT. Encoded protein: CASSWTGGEGNTIYF.